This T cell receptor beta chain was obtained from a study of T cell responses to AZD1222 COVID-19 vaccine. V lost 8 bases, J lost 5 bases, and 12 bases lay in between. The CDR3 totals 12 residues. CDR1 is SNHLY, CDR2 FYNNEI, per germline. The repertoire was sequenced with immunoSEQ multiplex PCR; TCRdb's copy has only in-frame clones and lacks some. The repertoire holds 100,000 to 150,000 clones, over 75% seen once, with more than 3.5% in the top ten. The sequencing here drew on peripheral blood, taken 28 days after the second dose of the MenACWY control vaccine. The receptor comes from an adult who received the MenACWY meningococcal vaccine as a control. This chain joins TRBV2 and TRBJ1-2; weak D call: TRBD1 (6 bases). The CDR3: CASSRTAYGYTF. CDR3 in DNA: TGTGCCAGCTCGAGGACAGCTTATGGCTACACCTTC.